A selection of T cell receptor beta chains follows, all from one sample in a study of T cells in Graves' hyperthyroidism and ophthalmopathy. TCRdb re-called the multiplex PCR reads with MiXCR, one entry per CDR3 protein. The sample includes approximately 590,000 distinct CDR3 sequences, 15% to 19% of them seen just once. Specimen: blood. Every receptor here comes from a woman in her 30s with Graves' hyperthyroidism. Each CDR3 is given with its conserved first and last residue. Fields, in order: J gene, clone size, CDR3 length, D gene, V gene, CDR3 protein, CDR3 DNA. D genes are given only for firm matches. Clone size appears in some rows only: once, few, many, or a class for an expanded clone.

TRBJ2-7,few,19,TRBD1,TRBV30,CAWSKGGVPGTGVPYEQYF,TGTGCCTGGAGTAAAGGGGGTGTTCCAGGGACAGGGGTCCCATACGAGCAGTACTTC
TRBJ1-3,many,15,-,TRBV7-2,CASTLVGAAGNTIYF,TGTGCCAGCACCCTAGTCGGGGCAGCTGGAAACACCATATATTTT
TRBJ2-1,many,11,-,TRBV6-1,CASARGDEQFF,TGTGCCAGTGCAAGGGGGGATGAGCAGTTCTTC
TRBJ2-7,-,17,TRBD2,TRBV6-5,CASSYSLAGIESYEQYF,TGTGCCAGCAGTTACTCCCTAGCGGGAATCGAATCCTACGAGCAGTACTTC
TRBJ2-3,-,14,-,TRBV24-1,CATSDFSKTDMQYF,TGTGCCACCAGTGATTTTTCCAAGACAGATATGCAGTATTTT
TRBJ2-3,-,17,TRBD2,TRBV7-2,CASSYTAGGVGTDTQYF,TGTGCCAGCAGTTATACAGCGGGAGGGGTGGGCACAGATACGCAGTATTTT
TRBJ2-1,-,18,TRBD2,TRBV11-2,CASSQESPRLAVYNEQFF,TGCGCCAGCAGCCAAGAATCCCCACGACTAGCAGTCTACAATGAGCAGTTCTTC
TRBJ2-1,-,17,TRBD2,TRBV11-3,CASSLVGGLAGAHEQFF,TGTGCCAGCAGCTTAGTGGGTGGACTAGCGGGAGCCCATGAGCAGTTCTTC
TRBJ1-5,many,17,TRBD1,TRBV12-3/TRBV12-4,CASSQKLRTGLDQPQHF,TGTGCCAGCAGTCAAAAGCTTCGGACAGGGTTAGATCAGCCCCAGCATTTT
TRBJ2-7,many,14,-,TRBV27,CASGRRQGLYEQYF,TGTGCCAGCGGACGACGACAGGGACTTTACGAGCAGTACTTC
TRBJ1-1,few,14,TRBD1,TRBV19,CASSMTGTHTEAFF,TGTGCCAGTAGTATGACAGGGACCCACACTGAAGCTTTCTTT
TRBJ2-5,-,14,-,TRBV4-2,CASSQDFHGETQYF,TGTGCCAGCAGCCAAGATTTCCACGGGGAGACCCAGTACTTC
TRBJ2-3,many,13,-,TRBV20-1,CSAREPIGDTQYF,TGCAGTGCTAGAGAACCCATTGGAGATACGCAGTATTTT
TRBJ2-3,-,16,-,TRBV7-6,CASSPRQGTSTGTQYF,TGTGCCAGCAGCCCTCGACAGGGCACTAGCACAGGTACGCAGTATTTT
TRBJ1-5,few,13,-,TRBV19,CATRDYSNQPQHF,TGTGCCACCCGGGATTATAGCAATCAGCCCCAGCATTTT
TRBJ1-6,-,17,TRBD1,TRBV27,CASSYTDRVNLNSPLHF,TGTGCCAGCAGTTACACGGACAGGGTGAATTTAAATTCACCCCTCCACTTT
TRBJ1-1,-,19,TRBD1,TRBV4-1,CASSHQAGGGRPMNTEAFF,TGCGCCAGCAGCCATCAAGCAGGGGGCGGGCGGCCGATGAACACTGAAGCTTTCTTT
TRBJ2-7,many,15,TRBD2,TRBV7-3,CASSLSPSGYYEQYF,TGTGCCAGCAGCTTAAGTCCTAGCGGATACTACGAGCAGTACTTC
TRBJ2-3,-,14,-,TRBV2,CASSTESRTDTQYF,TGTGCCAGCTCTACTGAGAGCCGGACAGATACGCAGTATTTT
TRBJ2-2,-,16,TRBD1,TRBV29-1,CSVAPSDRGSAGELFF,TGCAGCGTTGCCCCTAGTGACAGGGGTTCGGCCGGGGAGCTGTTTTTT
TRBJ1-2,-,15,-,TRBV5-1,CASSLTGHSNYGYTF,TGCGCCAGCAGCTTGACAGGACACTCTAACTATGGCTACACCTTC
TRBJ2-3,many,17,TRBD2,TRBV19,CASSIESASGLTDTQYF,TGTGCCAGTAGTATAGAGTCGGCTAGCGGCCTGACAGATACGCAGTATTTT
TRBJ1-2,many,14,-,TRBV6-1,CASVLYRDEYGYTF,TGTGCCAGCGTCCTTTATAGGGACGAGTATGGCTACACCTTC
TRBJ2-1,few,20,TRBD2,TRBV20-1,CSARDLAGTSGDRVIYEQFF,TGCAGTGCTAGAGATCTAGCCGGGACTAGCGGGGACCGGGTGATCTATGAGCAGTTCTTC
TRBJ2-7,many,15,TRBD2,TRBV28,CASRAGTSGLYEQYF,TGTGCCAGCAGGGCCGGGACTAGCGGGCTCTACGAGCAGTACTTC
TRBJ2-7,many,12,TRBD1,TRBV20-1,CSASGQGEEQYF,TGCAGTGCTAGCGGACAGGGAGAGGAGCAGTACTTC
TRBJ2-1,many,12,TRBD2,TRBV6-1,CASGLARREQFF,TGTGCCTCCGGACTAGCCCGTCGTGAGCAGTTCTTC
TRBJ2-1,many,15,TRBD2,TRBV3-1,CASNAGTSGMVEQFF,TGTGCCAGCAACGCCGGGACTAGCGGGATGGTTGAGCAGTTCTTC
TRBJ2-7,many,13,-,TRBV7-9,CASSLGQLDEQYF,TGTGCCAGCAGCTTGGGGCAATTAGACGAGCAGTACTTC
TRBJ1-5,many,14,-,TRBV12-3/TRBV12-4,CASSLIGNNQPQHF,TGTGCCAGCAGTTTAATCGGGAACAATCAGCCCCAGCATTTT
TRBJ2-7,-,13,-,TRBV12-3/TRBV12-4,CASSLMDSYEQYF,TGTGCCAGCAGTTTAATGGATTCCTACGAGCAGTACTTC
TRBJ2-6,few,14,-,TRBV20-1,CSAGLELGANVLTF,TGCAGTGCTGGATTAGAATTGGGGGCCAACGTCCTGACTTTC
TRBJ2-4,-,13,-,TRBV14,CASSQGRDGKMYF,TGTGCCAGCAGCCAAGGCAGGGACGGGAAGATGTACTTC
TRBJ2-1,few,15,TRBD2,TRBV19,CASSMGLAGFNEQFF,TGTGCCAGTAGTATGGGACTAGCGGGGTTCAATGAGCAGTTCTTC
TRBJ1-5,many,16,-,TRBV6-1,CASSYPGGDHNQPQHF,TGTGCCAGCAGTTACCCAGGAGGGGATCACAATCAGCCCCAGCATTTT
TRBJ2-7,few,17,TRBD2,TRBV15,CATSRDPLAGKGYEQYF,TGTGCCACCAGCAGAGATCCTCTAGCGGGAAAAGGCTACGAGCAGTACTTC
TRBJ2-1,many,15,TRBD2,TRBV6-1,CASSEREGAYNEQFF,TGTGCCAGCAGCGAGCGGGAGGGGGCCTACAATGAGCAGTTCTTC
TRBJ2-7,many,17,TRBD1,TRBV10-1,CASSDPISDRGFGEQYF,TGCGCCAGCAGTGACCCGATCTCCGACAGGGGTTTCGGCGAGCAGTACTTC
TRBJ2-1,many,16,TRBD2,TRBV20-1,CSAPRIAGLEGNEQFF,TGCAGTGCCCCTCGAATAGCGGGACTAGAGGGCAATGAGCAGTTCTTC
TRBJ2-1,few,12,-,TRBV9,CASSGYYNEQFF,TGTGCCAGCAGCGGTTACTACAATGAGCAGTTCTTC
TRBJ2-5,few,12,-,TRBV14,CASSQDGGTQYF,TGTGCCAGCAGCCAAGATGGTGGGACCCAGTACTTC
TRBJ2-5,-,15,TRBD2,TRBV4-1,CASSLGPSGSETQYF,TGCGCCAGCAGCCTTGGCCCTAGCGGGAGTGAGACCCAGTACTTC
TRBJ2-1,many,17,TRBD2,TRBV7-3,CASSSEASGMSYNEQFF,TGTGCCAGCAGCTCCGAGGCTAGCGGGATGTCCTACAATGAGCAGTTCTTC
TRBJ1-1,few,13,-,TRBV2,CASKDARGTEAFF,TGTGCCAGCAAAGACGCCAGGGGAACTGAAGCTTTCTTT
TRBJ2-1,many,15,TRBD2,TRBV10-3,CAISELAGRYNEQFF,TGTGCCATCAGCGAACTAGCGGGCCGCTACAATGAGCAGTTCTTC
TRBJ2-5,-,14,-,TRBV20-1,CSARDLGGQETQYF,TGCAGTGCTAGAGATTTAGGGGGCCAAGAGACCCAGTACTTC
TRBJ2-4,many,18,-,TRBV7-9,CASSLGATAHLAKNIQYF,TGTGCCAGCAGCTTAGGAGCTACAGCTCATCTAGCCAAAAACATTCAGTACTTC
TRBJ1-2,-,16,TRBD1,TRBV7-2,CASSQTGGQGAHGYTF,TGTGCCAGCAGCCAAACAGGTGGACAGGGGGCCCATGGCTACACCTTC
TRBJ2-5,many,11,TRBD1,TRBV20-1,CSAYRGETQYF,TGCAGTGCTTACAGGGGGGAGACCCAGTACTTC
TRBJ2-1,many,14,TRBD2,TRBV30,CAWTRGRAYNEQFF,TGTGCCTGGACACGCGGGAGGGCCTACAATGAGCAGTTCTTC
TRBJ2-1,many,16,TRBD2,TRBV7-2,CASSLDTSGRRREQFF,TGTGCCAGCAGCTTAGACACTAGCGGGAGGAGACGAGAGCAGTTCTTC
TRBJ2-1,few,15,TRBD2,TRBV5-5,CASTLGLADYNEQFF,TGTGCCAGCACCTTGGGACTAGCGGACTACAATGAGCAGTTCTTC
TRBJ2-7,-,17,-,TRBV27,CASSPNTGISVRDEQYF,TGTGCCAGCAGTCCAAATACAGGGATCTCGGTTAGGGACGAGCAGTACTTC
TRBJ2-7,few,14,-,TRBV7-2,CASSLDQQTYEQYF,TGTGCCAGCAGCTTAGATCAGCAAACCTACGAGCAGTACTTC
TRBJ2-1,many,14,-,TRBV18,CASSPPSGGSEQFF,TGTGCCAGCTCACCACCGAGCGGAGGGTCTGAGCAGTTCTTC